The rows below give T cell receptor beta chains drawn from one sample of a study of ipilimumab plus nivolumab after autologous stem cell transplantation. Data came from immunoSEQ multiplex PCR; TCRdb stores just in-frame clones and leaves some out. The sample carries tens of thousands of clones, just under 75% recorded once. Sequences were derived from PBMCs, sampled in a trial of ipilimumab plus nivolumab as post-transplant consolidation. The receptors shown here come from a male donor with diffuse large B-cell lymphoma. Both conserved end residues are part of each CDR3. Fields, in order: D gene, clone size, V gene, J gene, CDR3 DNA, CDR3 protein. The D gene is left open where the match is weak. Clone size is shown for a subset of rows, as once, few, many or a class of expanded clone.

TRBD1	.	TRBV18	TRBJ1-5	TGTGCCAGCTCACCAAAACAGGGGCTTAGCAATCAGCCCCAGCATTTT	CASSPKQGLSNQPQHF
.	few	TRBV30	TRBJ2-3	TGTGCCTGGAGTGCCGGGTTCGAAGATACGCAGTATTTT	CAWSAGFEDTQYF
.	.	TRBV25-1	TRBJ1-4	TGTGCCAGCAGTGAGCGAGCGGGTAATGAAAAACTGTTTTTT	CASSERAGNEKLFF
.	.	TRBV13	TRBJ1-2	TGTGCCAGCACCGAGGTAAACTATGGCTACACCTTC	CASTEVNYGYTF
TRBD2	few	TRBV7-9	TRBJ2-4	TGTGCCAGCAGCCCCCCCCTAGCGGGGGGCCCTGGGGGTAAAAACATTCAGTACTTC	CASSPPLAGGPGGKNIQYF
TRBD1	.	TRBV5-1	TRBJ1-4	TGCGCCAGCAGCCTGAGGGGGCCAACTAATGAAAAACTGTTTTTT	CASSLRGPTNEKLFF
TRBD1	.	TRBV7-4	TRBJ1-2	TGTGCCAGCAGCTTAGTAGAGGGGGCGGGCTATGGCTACACCTTC	CASSLVEGAGYGYTF
TRBD1	.	TRBV19	TRBJ1-1	TGTGCCAGTAGTCTTCTCGGGACAGGGAGAAATACTGAAGCTTTCTTT	CASSLLGTGRNTEAFF
TRBD2	.	TRBV18	TRBJ2-7	TGTGCCAGCTCACCCGGGACTACCTCCTACGAGCAGTACTTC	CASSPGTTSYEQYF
.	.	TRBV10-1	TRBJ1-4	TGCGCCAGCCCCTCGGGGGGGCCGAGGGATGAAAAACTGTTTTTT	CASPSGGPRDEKLFF
.	.	TRBV6-1	TRBJ1-1	TGTGCCAGTGACAATGAATGGAACACTGAAGCTTTCTTT	CASDNEWNTEAFF
TRBD1	.	TRBV11-2	TRBJ2-2	TGTGCCAGCAGCCGATGGACAGGGGGCGCGGCGGGGGAGCTGTTTTTT	CASSRWTGGAAGELFF
.	.	TRBV5-4	TRBJ2-7	TGTGCCAGCAGCGGAACCCGTGGCGGAGACTACGAGCAGTACTTC	CASSGTRGGDYEQYF
TRBD1	.	TRBV5-1	TRBJ1-5	TGCGCCAGCAGCTTGGGGGACAGGGCTAGCAATCAGCCCCAGCATTTT	CASSLGDRASNQPQHF
.	.	TRBV14	TRBJ1-2	TGTGCCAGCAGCCAAGATCGCACCTATGGCTACACCTTC	CASSQDRTYGYTF
TRBD2	.	TRBV7-2	TRBJ2-7	TGTGCCAGCAGCTCCACCCGGGCATATGGCGGGAGGGCCTCCTACGAGCAGTACTTC	CASSSTRAYGGRASYEQYF
.	.	TRBV5-1	TRBJ2-1	TGCGCCAGCAGCTTGGGGGCGGTCTCCTACAATGAGCAGTTCTTC	CASSLGAVSYNEQFF
.	.	TRBV7-3	TRBJ2-7	TGTGCCAGCAGTCAGATAGGGGGCTACGAGCAGTACTTC	CASSQIGGYEQYF
TRBD1	few	TRBV2	TRBJ1-1	TGTGCCAGCAGTGGACAGGGGAACACTGAAGCTTTCTTT	CASSGQGNTEAFF
TRBD2	few	TRBV2	TRBJ2-3	TGTGCCAGCAGGGCGACTAGCGCCCAGGTCGATACGCAGTATTTT	CASRATSAQVDTQYF
.	.	TRBV7-2	TRBJ2-6	TGTGCCAGCAGCTTGGCAGGGGTGGGGGCCAACGTCCTGACTTTC	CASSLAGVGANVLTF
.	.	TRBV30	TRBJ2-4	TGTGCCTGGAGTGCTGCATTGGGCGATTGGGCGATTCAGTACTTC	CAWSAALGDWAIQYF
.	once	TRBV18	TRBJ1-5	TGTGCCAGCTCACCAACGACAGATAGCAATCAGCCCCAGCATTTT	CASSPTTDSNQPQHF
.	once	TRBV5-4	TRBJ2-2	TGTGCCAGCTCTAGGTTGGGGGGCAGGGGCACCGGGGAGCTGTTTTTT	CASSRLGGRGTGELFF
.	.	TRBV11-3	TRBJ2-2	TGTGCCAGCAGCTCCCCCCGGGGGAGGAACACCGGGGAGCTGTTTTTT	CASSSPRGRNTGELFF
TRBD1	once	TRBV30	TRBJ1-2	TGTGCCTGGAGTGTACTCCGGACAGGGGATGGCTACACCTTC	CAWSVLRTGDGYTF
.	.	TRBV27	TRBJ1-2	TGTGCCAGCAGTTTACAGGGCTATGGCTACACCTTC	CASSLQGYGYTF
.	.	TRBV6-5	TRBJ1-2	TGTGCCAGCAGTGGGTGGGGGAACTATGGCTACACCTTC	CASSGWGNYGYTF
.	.	TRBV5-8	TRBJ1-1	TGTGCCAGCAGCTTTATAGACACTGAAGCTTTCTTT	CASSFIDTEAFF
TRBD1	.	TRBV27	TRBJ1-1	TGTGCCAGCAGTTTAAATGGAGGGGGCGGCACTGAAGCTTTCTTT	CASSLNGGGGTEAFF
.	.	TRBV5-1	TRBJ2-7	TGCGCCAGCAGCTTGGATGCTCCCCCTACTTTATACGAGCAGTACTTC	CASSLDAPPTLYEQYF
.	once	TRBV19	TRBJ1-5	TGTGCCAGTAGATGGGCGGGCGGATATGGGGACCAGCCCCAGCATTTT	CASRWAGGYGDQPQHF
.	once	TRBV2	TRBJ2-7	TGTGCCAGCACCTCTACCCCCAGGGTGGAGCAGTACTTC	CASTSTPRVEQYF
.	.	TRBV2	TRBJ1-2	TGTGCCAGCAGCGGAGACCGGGGATTTAATAGTGGCTACACCTTC	CASSGDRGFNSGYTF
.	.	TRBV9	TRBJ1-6	TGTGCCAGCAGAAGGACGGAAGACCTCGGGGCCCTCCACTTT	CASRRTEDLGALHF
.	.	TRBV15	TRBJ2-5	TGTGCCACCAGCAGAGATCAGGAGGACCGCCGGTACTTC	CATSRDQEDRRYF
.	few	TRBV7-9	TRBJ1-1	TGTGCCAGCAGCCCCGCCGGCGTTTGGGGCTCGGCTTTCTTT	CASSPAGVWGSAFF
TRBD1	.	TRBV19	TRBJ2-1	TGTGCCAGTATGGACAGGGGTTTTGCCGATGAGCAGTTCTTC	CASMDRGFADEQFF
.	.	TRBV27	TRBJ2-7	TGTGCCAGCAGTTTAAAAGGCCAGGGACACTCCTACGAGCAGTACTTC	CASSLKGQGHSYEQYF
.	.	TRBV5-1	TRBJ1-1	TGCGCCAGCAGCTGGGGATTGGGGTCGGCGGAAGCTTTCTTT	CASSWGLGSAEAFF
.	.	TRBV5-1	TRBJ2-4	TGCGCCAGCAGCTTAGAAGGGACACCCGAAAACATTCAGTACTTC	CASSLEGTPENIQYF
TRBD1	.	TRBV19	TRBJ1-6	TGTGCCAGTAGTATATGGGACAGGGAAGGCCTCCACTTT	CASSIWDREGLHF
.	.	TRBV7-3	TRBJ2-3	TGTGCCAGCAGCTTAACGGCGGTCACAGATACGCAGTATTTT	CASSLTAVTDTQYF
.	.	TRBV5-4	TRBJ2-1	TGTGCCAGCAGCTTGGGGGGAGGAGACTACAATGAGCAGTTCTTC	CASSLGGGDYNEQFF
TRBD1	.	TRBV27	TRBJ2-5	TGTGCCATCAGGAATCCCTCCCACAGGGGCAGGGAGACCCAGTACTTC	CAIRNPSHRGRETQYF
TRBD2	.	TRBV5-1	TRBJ2-3	TGCGCCAGCAGGGAAGCGGGAGGGAACACAGATACGCAGTATTTT	CASREAGGNTDTQYF
TRBD2	.	TRBV29-1	TRBJ2-5	TGCAGCTCCCATAGCGGGAGGAGTGGAGAGACCCAGTACTTC	CSSHSGRSGETQYF
.	.	TRBV2	TRBJ1-2	TGTGCCAGCATCCGGGAGTACGGCTACACCTTC	CASIREYGYTF
.	.	TRBV12-5	TRBJ2-3	TGTGCTAGTGGTTTTCCCGGCACAGATACGCAGTATTTT	CASGFPGTDTQYF
.	.	TRBV6-6	TRBJ2-3	TGTGCCAGCAGTTATTCAGATACGCAGTATTTT	CASSYSDTQYF
.	few	TRBV21-1	TRBJ2-2	TGTGCCAGCGGGGGTTCTACGGGGACTAGGGGTACCGGGGAGCTGTTTTTT	CASGGSTGTRGTGELFF
TRBD1	once	TRBV6-5	TRBJ1-2	TGTGCCAGCAGACCCCCGACAGGGGAGCATGGCTACACCTTC	CASRPPTGEHGYTF
.	.	TRBV15	TRBJ2-2	TGTGCCACCAGCACAGCAAGAGCGGCCGGGGAGCTGTTTTTT	CATSTARAAGELFF
TRBD1	few	TRBV19	TRBJ2-5	TGTGCCAGTAGTATAGATCAGACAGGGGGCGAGACCCAGTACTTC	CASSIDQTGGETQYF
TRBD1	once	TRBV9	TRBJ2-1	TGTGCCAGCAGCGTAGGAAGGGGGCAACACAATGAGCAGTTCTTC	CASSVGRGQHNEQFF